These 5 T cell receptor beta chains share one sample of origin, sequenced in a study of shared clonotypes between healthy human individuals. Measured with immunoSEQ multiplex PCR; TCRdb has only the in-frame clones, and not every one. The table shows about 680,000 clones, with around 73% occurring only once. Input material: memory CD4+ T cells sorted from blood. Regarding subset: CD45RA-negative fraction. The receptors were sampled from a woman between 25 and 40 years old in good health.

This chain uses TRBV7-2 with TRBJ2-5; the D is unclear. Trimming cost V 2 bases and J 10 bases, with 11 bases left between them. This CDR3 comprises 12 residues. The germline gives CDR1 SGHTA, CDR2 FQGNSA. The CDR3: CASSLTWSFQYF. In DNA form, the CDR3 reads TGTGCCAGCAGCTTAACGTGGAGCTTCCAGTACTTC.

The rearrangement uses TRBV27 and TRBJ2-7, with 13 bases fitting TRBD2. The ends lost 7 bases at V and 3 bases at J; junction bases unmatched: 15. Germline lookup yields CDR1 MNHEY and CDR2 SMNVEV (reference sequence). The CDR3 is made up of 18 amino acids. In DNA, the CDR3 is TGTGCCAGCAAGACCTCCGGACTAGCGGGAGATAGTAACTACGAGCAGTACTTC. This encodes CASKTSGLAGDSNYEQYF.

CDR3 region: CASSGYSGQGAGSSYNEQFF. CDR3 nucleotides: TGTGCCAGCAGTGGCTATTCGGGACAGGGAGCTGGGAGCTCCTACAATGAGCAGTTCTTC. The chain carries TRBV27 and TRBJ2-1; 9 bases map to TRBD1. CDR1 MNHEY and CDR2 SMNVEV come from the germline V gene (reference sequence). The trim removed 5 bases at V and 0 bases at J, leaving 17 bases unmatched. The CDR3 extends over 20 amino acids.

This clone showed up just a few times. The same CDR3 arises from other DNA sequences in this sample as well. V is TRBV7-2 and J is TRBJ2-7; 7 nucleotides line up with TRBD2. The V gene's germline CDR1 is SGHTA and CDR2 FQGNSA. The trim removed 6 bases at V and 0 bases at J, leaving 5 bases unmatched. The CDR3 has 14 residues. CDR3 loop: CASSSQRDSYEQYF. In nucleotides, the CDR3 is TGTGCCAGCAGTTCCCAGCGGGACTCCTACGAGCAGTACTTC.

The chain is built from TRBV5-1 and TRBJ2-7, with a possible D match to TRBD2 (6 bases). CDR1 is SGHRS, CDR2 YFSETQ, per germline. The CDR3 has 13 residues. V was cut by 5 bases and J by 6 bases, with 15 bases left in between. CDR3 residues: CASSPREDGEQYF. As DNA, the CDR3 is TGCGCCAGCAGTCCCAGGGAGGATGGCGAGCAGTACTTC.